This T cell receptor (beta chain) is from a study of blood T cell repertoires in COVID-19. For the study at large: There were acute and convalescent COVID-19 samples, and they came from the United States, Italy and Spain. From T cells, B-cell-depleted T cells, or PBMCs came the material, which was cDNA or gDNA.

Original handling: Scientists estimated how many nucleated cells there were by amplifying reference gene primers. The assay was immunoSEQ multiplex PCR, and TCRdb's table has in-frame clones only and misses some. V, J and clone size were drawn from that table, and D and trimming were deduced from the DNA. The sample contains about 140,000 clones, approximately 87% of which appear only once. Sequenced input: peripheral blood. The source is a man in his fifties or sixties who had recovered from COVID-19.

The CDR3 DNA reads TGTGCCAGCAGTTTTGCAGGGGGCGGCAATCAGCCCCAGCATTTT. It specifies CASSFAGGGNQPQHF. The chain links TRBV27 to TRBJ1-5; 8 positions agree with TRBD1. CDR1 MNHEY and CDR2 SMNVEV come from the germline V gene (reference sequence). This CDR3 contains 15 residues. The trim removed 3 bases at V and 2 bases at J, leaving 3 bases unmatched.